This T cell receptor (beta chain) was observed in a study of blood T cell repertoires in COVID-19 (TCRdb year 2020). With regard to the full study: The collaborator samples originated in the United States, Italy and Spain and spanned the acute and convalescent phases of COVID-19. The material from the prospective study consisted of cDNA or gDNA derived from T cells, B-cell-depleted T cells, or PBMCs. Subjects who had been exposed to COVID-19, were actively infected with it, or had recovered from it provided the deeply sampled blood TCRbeta repertoires that made up the dataset. The repertoires were released in a freely available public database intended as a resource for research on the immune response to SARS-CoV-2. Samples were obtained from the ongoing ImmuneRACE study (first 160 participants) and from roughly 1,300 subjects provided by 6 global collaborators. A de-identified subject ID, COVID-19 status, age in years and sex were almost always included in the sample metadata. Where HLA class I and class II types were available, the types were taken from metadata supplied by the sample provider, not from assay-based typing.

The CDR3 runs 12 amino acids, cysteine and phenylalanine included. The CDR3 DNA has 36 bases and is translated from base 1. The germline V gene gives CDR1 as SNHLY and CDR2 as FYNNEI. V is clipped by 6 bases and J by 8 bases, and the sequence between their germline boundaries is 13 bases long. What the authors observed across the whole study: Clinical and demographic metadata were provided uncurated, with the amount varying by source and participant.

The table lists this clone with a count of one. The antigen it recognizes is unknown. One base away there is no much larger clone; base qualities are not given. Collaborating institutions collected whole blood in K2EDTA tubes following their own protocols. For TCRbeta analysis, collaborators shipped samples as frozen whole blood, isolated PBMCs, or DNA extracted from either of those sample types. TCRbeta CDR3 regions were amplified from genomic DNA by means of the immunoSEQ Assay, a bias-controlled multiplex PCR. As for the original processing: The number of nucleated cells in each sample was estimated by amplification of reference gene primers within the assay. To quantify the absolute abundance of each unique TCRbeta CDR3 rearrangement, sequence reads were collapsed and filtered. For each sample, productive Simpson clonality was calculated by taking the square root of Simpson's diversity index across productive rearrangements. The immuneACCESS repertoire file appears here via TCRdb, limited to in-frame rearrangements. These files lack a portion of the clones; in checked studies, under half of the deficit traces to unresolved V genes, and the cause of the others is not known. The V and J calls and the clone size are those of that table, but D and trimming were determined from the DNA. For this sample there are under 150,000 clones; almost 80% appear just once. Approximately 8.6% of the sample is taken by the ten largest.

Material for sequencing was peripheral blood. The source of this sequence is a man in his forties or fifties with active or convalescent COVID-19. The chain is made from TRBV2 and TRBJ1-2; the D region possibly corresponds to TRBD1 (6 bases align). The CDR3 protein sequence reads: CASRSDRWGYTF. The DNA sequence reads TGTGCCAGCAGATCGGACAGATGGGGCTACACCTTC.